Described below is a single T cell receptor (beta chain) sequence and its context. As yet, its antigen is unknown. These data are taken from a study of cytomegalovirus exposure and HLA in healthy donors. The study, taken as a whole, reports: Roughly 170 TCR beta chains were listed as cytomegalovirus-associated. A few chains tied to CMV proved CMV antigen-specific in vitro.

Germline V gene sequence: CDR1 MNHNS, CDR2 SASEGT. The CDR3 spans 12 residues. V lost 2 bases and J lost 4, with 6 bases in between. TCRdb keeps only in-frame clones here, not all; method: immunoSEQ multiplex PCR. Counted here are 100,000 to 150,000 clones, around 88% occurring once; the ten biggest clones make up 4% to 6%. The study drew the donors from its approximately 110-subject validation cohort, separate from the roughly 700-subject first cohort. The rearrangement joins TRBV6-1 to TRBJ2-7, with D perhaps TRBD1 (6 bases). Sequenced: PBMCs. The TCR sequence derives from a young man in good health and CMV-seronegative. Here the CDR3 DNA reads TGTGCCAGCAGTGAACAGGGGTACGAGCAGTACTTC. This gives the protein CASSEQGYEQYF.